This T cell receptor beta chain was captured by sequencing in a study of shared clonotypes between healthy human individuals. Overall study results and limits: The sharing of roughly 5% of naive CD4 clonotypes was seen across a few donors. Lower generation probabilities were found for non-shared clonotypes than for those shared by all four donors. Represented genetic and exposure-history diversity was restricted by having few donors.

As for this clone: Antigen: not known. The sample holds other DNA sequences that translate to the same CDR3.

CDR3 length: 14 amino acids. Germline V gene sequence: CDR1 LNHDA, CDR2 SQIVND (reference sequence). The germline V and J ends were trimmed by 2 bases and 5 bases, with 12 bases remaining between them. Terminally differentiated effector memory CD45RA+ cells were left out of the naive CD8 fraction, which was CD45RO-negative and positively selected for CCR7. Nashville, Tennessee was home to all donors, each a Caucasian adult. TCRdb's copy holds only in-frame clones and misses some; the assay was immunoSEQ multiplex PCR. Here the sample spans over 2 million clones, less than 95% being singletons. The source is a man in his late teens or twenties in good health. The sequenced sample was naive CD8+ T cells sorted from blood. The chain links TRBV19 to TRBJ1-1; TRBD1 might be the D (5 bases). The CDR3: CASSIKGLGTEAFF. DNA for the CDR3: TGTGCCAGTAGTATAAAGGGGCTAGGGACTGAAGCTTTCTTT. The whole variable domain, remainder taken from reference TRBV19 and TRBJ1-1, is DGGITQSPKYLFRKEGQNVTLSCEQNLNHDAMYWYRQDPGQGLRLIYYSQIVNDFQKGDIAEGYSVSREKKESFPLTVTSAQKNPTAFYLCASSIKGLGTEAFFGQGTRLTVV.